The TCR beta chain described here comes from a study of PD-1 blockade in classical Hodgkin lymphoma. Notes on the study in general: Factors driving the repertoire differences, possibly disease activity or prior therapy, remain undefined. Anyone who began nivolumab under 1 year after ASCT was excluded. Similar baseline diversity was found in complete responders and newly diagnosed patients.

Assay: immunoSEQ multiplex PCR; the TCRdb copy retains only in-frame clones and omits some. The table shows around 40,000 clones, with over 70% occurring only once. The time point denotes: cycle 4 day 1 (C4D1), after more than 5 weeks of nivolumab. Each patient's relapse followed autologous stem cell transplantation, and brentuximab vedotin exposure varied. Best responses included complete response and partial response; otherwise, the best response was progressive disease. Per germline, CDR1 SGHRS and CDR2 YFSETQ. The CDR3 runs to 14 residues. Trimming shortened V by 2 bases and J by 3 bases, and 12 bases separated the two germline ends. To note about this clone: Its specificity is not known.

The sequence came from a human donor with classical Hodgkin lymphoma. The rearrangement uses TRBV5-1 and TRBJ2-7, with TRBD1 as a possible D gene (6 bases). The sequenced sample was peripheral blood mononuclear cells (PBMCs), obtained before the fourth cycle of nivolumab. The CDR3 is CASSLFPGDYEQYF. The CDR3 region has the DNA TGCGCCAGCAGCTTATTCCCAGGGGACTACGAGCAGTACTTC.